The 22 T cell receptor beta chains below come from one sample, sequenced in a study of blood T cell repertoires in COVID-19. Only in-frame clones appear in the TCRdb table, and some are missing; sequencing was by immunoSEQ multiplex PCR. The data show 150,000 to 200,000 clones, roughly 87% seen once. The sequencing input was PBMCs or T cells enriched from blood (not recorded which). The origin of the receptors is a woman between 50 and 59 years old who had recovered from COVID-19.

The J gene is TRBJ1-1, the V gene TRBV9, with no clear D. Germline V gives CDR1 SGDLS, CDR2 YYNGEE. This CDR3 comprises 13 residues. V lost 1 base, J lost 1 base, and 5 bases lay in between. The CDR3 is CASSVLGNTEAFF. The CDR3 DNA follows: TGTGCCAGCAGCGTACTCGGGAACACTGAAGCTTTCTTT.

The V and J genes are TRBV9 and TRBJ2-1; D unclear. CDR1 and CDR2 from the germline V gene are SGDLS and YYNGEE. Trimming cost V 6 bases and J 6 bases, with 13 bases left between them. CDR3 size: 13 residues. CDR3 coding DNA: TGTGCCAGCAACGTGTCTCCTTCCAATGAGCAGTTCTTC. Protein product: CASNVSPSNEQFF.

The rearrangement uses TRBV6-5 and TRBJ2-1; TRBD2 agrees at 7 bases. CDR3 length: 15 amino acids. CDR1 and CDR2 from the germline V gene are MNHEY and SVGAGI. V was pared by 0 bases and J by 7 bases, with 6 bases of the junction left unmatched. CDR3 protein: CASSYSKWRENEQFF. In DNA form, the CDR3 reads TGTGCCAGCAGTTACTCGAAGTGGCGGGAGAATGAGCAGTTCTTC.

The chain combines TRBV28 with TRBJ2-5, with TRBD2 identical over 7 bases. J was trimmed by 0 bases and V by 6 bases; bases with no gene match: 7. CDR3 length: 15 residues. CDR1 and CDR2 from the germline V gene are MDHEN and SYDVKM. The CDR3 sequence: CASSMWGGYQETQYF. CDR3 in DNA: TGTGCCAGCAGCATGTGGGGGGGGTACCAAGAGACCCAGTACTTC.

The chain is built from TRBV11-3 and TRBJ2-7; 7 nucleotides line up with TRBD1. There are 15 residues in the CDR3. Germline V gene data show CDR1 as SGHNT and CDR2 as YENEEA. V gave up 6 bases and J gave up 2 bases; unmatched junction bases: 10. In DNA form, the CDR3 reads TGTGCCAGCAGTCTTAACAGGGGACCGGCCTACGAGCAGTACTTC. Amino acid sequence: CASSLNRGPAYEQYF.

This sequence joins TRBV12-3 or TRBV12-4 and TRBJ1-1; D is ambiguous. This CDR3 is 11 amino acids long. Deletions cut 5 bases from V and 4 bases from J, with 5 bases between. DNA of the CDR3: TGTGCCAGCAGTCTTAGCACTGAAGCTTTCTTT. Its translation: CASSLSTEAFF.

This sequence joins TRBV5-4 and TRBJ2-1; TRBD2 matches 10 bases. The V gene end was trimmed by 1 base and the J gene end by 0 bases; junction bases not matched to a gene: 4. This CDR3 spans 17 amino acids. Germline values: CDR1 SGHNT, CDR2 YYREEE (reference sequence). CDR3 nucleotide sequence: TGTGCCAGCAGCTTGTCTAGCGGGAGCCACTCCTACAATGAGCAGTTCTTC. Its translation is CASSLSSGSHSYNEQFF.

J is TRBJ1-4 and V is TRBV2; 9 bases align to TRBD1. The CDR3 loop spans 14 amino acids. The trim removed 6 bases at V and 6 bases at J, leaving 5 bases unmatched. Germline V gives CDR1 SNHLY, CDR2 FYNNEI. The CDR3 region is CASRYRGLYEKLFF. The CDR3 coding sequence is TGTGCCAGCAGATACAGGGGGCTATATGAAAAACTGTTTTTT.

V is TRBV5-4 and J is TRBJ2-6, with 8 nucleotides matching TRBD1. Germline CDR1 SGHNT, CDR2 YYREEE (reference sequence). The CDR3 spans 19 residues. V dropped 3 bases and J dropped 0; count of bases not matched to a gene: 11. The CDR3 protein is CASSSGTGVLSSGANVLTF. In DNA form, the CDR3 reads TGTGCCAGCAGCTCCGGGACAGGAGTTCTTAGCTCTGGGGCCAACGTCCTGACTTTC.

CDR3 sequence: CASRIGIGVNEQFF. In DNA form, the CDR3 reads TGTGCCAGCAGAATAGGGATAGGGGTAAATGAGCAGTTCTTC. V and J are TRBV6-5 and TRBJ2-1; D might be TRBD1 (5 bases). Trimming took off 6 bases at V and 7 bases at J, with 16 bases between the two ends. The V gene's germline CDR1 is MNHEY and CDR2 SVGAGI. The CDR3 is 14 residues long.

This sequence joins TRBV28 and TRBJ1-2; 8 nucleotides align to TRBD1. Per germline, CDR1 MDHEN and CDR2 SYDVKM. Trimming took 6 bases from V and 7 from J; bases not matched to a gene: 10. CDR3 size: 14 residues. Written as DNA, the CDR3 is TGTGCCAGCAGGAAGCCGCAGGGGGCGTCTGGCTACACCTTC. It yields the protein CASRKPQGASGYTF.

V and J are TRBV18 and TRBJ2-5; TRBD1 matches 7 bases. Germline CDR1 is KGHSH and CDR2 is LQKENI. J was trimmed by 2 bases and V by 3 bases; bases with no gene match: 15. The CDR3 covers 18 residues. CDR3 nucleotides: TGTGCCAGCTCACCCCGGGGCTTCCGACAGGGAGCACAAGAGACCCAGTACTTC. Translated: CASSPRGFRQGAQETQYF.

This chain uses TRBV11-2 with TRBJ2-1; 13 bases are a match to TRBD2. Germline V lookup: CDR1 SGHAT, CDR2 FQNNGV. This CDR3 contains 17 residues. V lost 4 bases to trimming and J lost 7 bases; unmatched junction nucleotides: 10. CDR3 DNA: TGTGCCAGCAGCTCCGACCCGGGACTAGCGGGGTGGAATGAGCAGTTCTTC. This sequence encodes CASSSDPGLAGWNEQFF.

The V gene is TRBV19, the J gene TRBJ1-5, with a weak D call TRBD1 (5 bases). V was shortened by 3 bases and J by 4 bases, with 13 bases between the two germline ends. The CDR3 has 15 amino acids. Germline-derived CDR1 and CDR2 are LNHDA and SQIVND (reference sequence). The CDR3 is CASSIVAGGNQPQHF. The CDR3 region has the DNA TGTGCCAGTAGTATTGTAGCGGGGGGTAATCAGCCCCAGCATTTT.

The V gene is TRBV3-1 (or the pseudogene TRBV3-2), the J gene TRBJ2-5; 14 positions match TRBD2. Trimming removed 4 bases from V and 1 base from J; junction bases left unmatched: 8. CDR1 and CDR2 from the germline V gene are LGHDT and YNNKEL (reference sequence). The CDR3 is 18 residues long. CDR3 loop: CASSRLAGGRGLQETQYF. Here the CDR3 DNA reads TGTGCCAGCAGCCGACTAGCGGGAGGGCGAGGGCTCCAAGAGACCCAGTACTTC.

V and J are TRBV7-2 and TRBJ2-1, with 7 bases matching TRBD2. With V trimmed by 5 bases and J by 4 bases, 11 bases remained unmatched. This CDR3 comprises 16 residues. CDR1 and CDR2 from the germline V gene are SGHTA and FQGNSA. DNA for the CDR3: TGTGCCAGCAGCCTTCGAGCGGGGTGGGATTACAATGAGCAGTTCTTC. Translating it yields CASSLRAGWDYNEQFF.

The V and J genes are TRBV7-9 and TRBJ2-5, with a tentative D call TRBD1 (5 bases). Trimming pared 0 bases from V and 5 bases from J, leaving 10 bases between. Germline V gives CDR1 SEHNR, CDR2 FQNEAQ (reference sequence). The CDR3 covers 14 residues. Written as DNA, the CDR3 is TGTGCCAGCAGCTTAGCGAAGGGGCTGGAGACCCAGTACTTC. This translates into CASSLAKGLETQYF.

CDR3 protein: CASSPRDWDYSNQPQHF. The CDR3 nucleotides are TGTGCCAGCAGCCCCCGGGACTGGGACTATAGCAATCAGCCCCAGCATTTT. J is TRBJ1-5 and V is TRBV7-4, with D possibly matching TRBD1 (5 bases). CDR3 length: 17 amino acids. Germline assignment: CDR1 SGHVT and CDR2 SQSDAQ. Trimming shortened V by 5 bases and J by 0 bases, and 17 bases separated the two germline ends.

This clone was picked up a small number of times. The chain carries TRBV6-1 and TRBJ1-6, with TRBD1 matching over 7 bases. Germline V CDR1 and CDR2: MNHNS, SASEGT. The trim removed 3 bases at V and 5 bases at J, leaving 10 bases unmatched. The CDR3 covers 17 residues. This CDR3 is CASSDYLDRADNSPLHF. The DNA of the CDR3 is TGTGCCAGCAGTGACTACCTCGACAGGGCGGATAATTCACCCCTCCACTTT.

The rearrangement uses TRBV6-2 or TRBV6-3 and TRBJ1-1, with D tentatively TRBD1 (5 bases). The CDR3 has 13 residues. CDR1 is MNHEY and CDR2 is SVGEGT in the germline V gene. The ends were cut back, 2 bases at V and 4 bases at J, with 8 bases in the middle. CDR3 in amino acids: CASSYGATTEAFF. The CDR3 bases are TGTGCCAGCAGTTACGGGGCGACCACTGAAGCTTTCTTT.

V gene TRBV5-4 combines with J gene TRBJ1-2; TRBD1 aligns across 10 bases. Unmatched junction bases numbered 4, after V lost 0 bases and J lost 8 bases. This CDR3 contains 14 residues. Germline V gene data show CDR1 as SGHNT and CDR2 as YYREEE (reference sequence). The CDR3 here is CASSLGQGANGYTF. CDR3 nucleotides: TGTGCCAGCAGCTTGGGACAGGGGGCAAACGGCTACACCTTC.

This chain uses TRBV7-6 with TRBJ2-1; maybe TRBD2 (6 bases). V shed 5 bases and J shed 8 bases, with 28 bases lying between them. Germline-derived CDR1 and CDR2 are SGHVS and FNYEAQ. The CDR3 totals 18 residues. CDR3 nucleotide sequence: TGTGCCAGCAGCCCGTCGGGCCCTGCGGGGAACTGGATCGATGAGCAGTTCTTC. Translating it yields CASSPSGPAGNWIDEQFF.